A single sample is the source of the 8 T cell receptor beta chains below, sequenced in a study of T cells in Graves' hyperthyroidism and ophthalmopathy (dated by TCRdb to about 2019). Library prep was done by multiplex PCR. TCRdb lists the instrument as Illumina HiSeq 2000. The TCR beta CDR3 regions were amplified from RNA transcripts. A first-round RT-PCR of the TCR CDR3 used the HTBI primer set with the Qiagen OneStep RT-PCR kit. TCRdb applied fastp at Q25 and MiXCR to the public reads, then kept only in-frame beta chains. Duplicate CDR3 protein sequences are folded into a single record with the most common DNA and genes. This sample holds approximately 610,000 distinct CDR3 sequences; roughly a sixth were observed only once. The ten largest make up around a sixth of the sample. Sequencing input: blood. These receptor sequences come from a woman between 18 and 29 years old with Graves' hyperthyroidism.

This clonotype occurred a few times. This chain uses TRBV9 with TRBJ2-7; D unclear. From germline, CDR1 is SGDLS and CDR2 YYNGEE. The CDR3 has 13 residues. V gave up 0 bases and J gave up 3 bases, with 7 bases separating them. The CDR3 sequence: CASSVDDRYEQYF. The CDR3, as DNA: TGTGCCAGCAGCGTAGACGACCGCTACGAGCAGTACTTC.

This clonotype was seen a few times. The CDR3 DNA reads TGTGCCAGCAGTTTAGCAGGGAAGAGCGAAAAACTGTTTTTT. It yields the protein CASSLAGKSEKLFF. The chain carries TRBV27 and TRBJ1-4, with a weak D call TRBD1 (5 bases). The CDR3 sequence is 14 residues long. Deletions cut 2 bases from V and 8 bases from J, with 12 bases between. Germline V lookup: CDR1 MNHEY, CDR2 SMNVEV (reference sequence).

Many counts were recorded for this clonotype. The V and J genes are TRBV6-4 and TRBJ2-1, with 10 bases fitting TRBD1. The CDR3 has 14 residues. The junction had 0 bases not matched to a gene; V was cut back by 4 bases and J by 3 bases. Per germline, CDR1 MRHNA and CDR2 SNTAGT. CDR3 protein: CASSGTGGYNEQFF. For the CDR3, the DNA is TGTGCCAGCAGTGGGACAGGGGGCTACAATGAGCAGTTCTTC.

This clonotype was recorded at least ten times. The CDR3 DNA is TGTGCCAGCAGCTTGTCGTCGGGGGGCGTGTGGGAGACCCAGTACTTC. This gives the protein CASSLSSGGVWETQYF. The chain has TRBV11-2 and TRBJ2-5; D possibly corresponds to TRBD2 (7 bases). Germline lookup yields CDR1 SGHAT and CDR2 FQNNGV. This CDR3 is built from 16 residues. Trimming cost V 3 bases and J 5 bases, with 19 bases left between them.

This clonotype was observed once. The chain employs TRBV20-1 and TRBJ2-1; 8 bases are a match to TRBD1. Trimming cost V 6 bases and J 6 bases; bases outside gene matches: 10. Germline values: CDR1 DFQATT, CDR2 SNEGSKA (reference sequence). This CDR3 contains 14 residues. CDR3 sequence (DNA): TGCAGTGCCCGCCAGGGGGCTAGGTCCAATGAGCAGTTCTTC. Its protein is CSARQGARSNEQFF.

This clonotype appeared a few times. The chain couples TRBV19 to TRBJ1-5; possible D gene TRBD1, 5 bases. V was clipped by 4 bases and J by 2 bases, with 18 bases between them. Per germline, CDR1 LNHDA and CDR2 SQIVND (reference sequence). CDR3 length: 17 residues. In DNA form, the CDR3 reads TGTGCCAGTAGTAAACCGTCCAGAGGGGTTCGCAATCAGCCCCAGCATTTT. Translated: CASSKPSRGVRNQPQHF.

This clonotype was counted between two and nine times. This rearrangement joins TRBV7-2 to TRBJ2-7, with 10 bases that match TRBD2. Losses at the gene ends were 5 bases for V and 2 bases for J; bases not matched to a gene: 6. CDR1 and CDR2 (germline): SGHTA, FQGNSA. The CDR3 covers 15 residues. CDR3 protein: CASSPTSGVTYEQYF. The CDR3, as DNA: TGTGCCAGCAGCCCCACTAGCGGGGTGACCTACGAGCAGTACTTC.

This clonotype came up many times. The V call is TRBV6-4, the J call TRBJ2-1; D unresolved. Trimming stripped 4 bases from V and 7 bases from J, with 17 bases between. The CDR3 loop spans 15 amino acids. Germline V gives CDR1 MRHNA, CDR2 SNTAGT. CDR3 nucleotide sequence: TGTGCCAGCAGTGCGAGCCCTGATCCGGCGAATGAGCAGTTCTTC. Protein sequence: CASSASPDPANEQFF.